These 32 T cell receptor beta chains were all obtained from the same sample, sequenced in a study of T cell changes during pregnancy in multiple sclerosis. Sequenced by immunoSEQ multiplex PCR; TCRdb stores in-frame clones only, minus some. The data contain more than 10,000 clones, roughly 90% of them seen just once; the ten biggest clones take up around 12%. Sequenced here: CD8+ T cells from peripheral blood mononuclear cells, sampled after pregnancy. Every receptor here comes from a female donor in good health, enrolled as a control in a pregnancy study.

This clone was counted a single time. The rearrangement joins TRBV4-1 to TRBJ2-5; tentatively, D is TRBD2 (6 bases). The CDR3 spans 15 residues. Germline assignment: CDR1 MGHRA and CDR2 YSYEKL. Trimming removed 1 base at V and 2 bases at J, with 11 bases between. The CDR3 spells CASSQVRAGQETQYF. CDR3 in DNA: TGCGCCAGCAGCCAAGTACGTGCGGGACAAGAGACCCAGTACTTC.

The chain has TRBV28 and TRBJ2-1, with 10 bases lining up with TRBD1. After removal of 4 bases from V and 4 bases from J, the junction contained 7 bases not matched to a gene. This CDR3 is built from 16 residues. Germline CDR1 is MDHEN and CDR2 is SYDVKM. CDR3: CASSSTGTGVYNEQFF. CDR3 nucleotide sequence: TGTGCCAGCAGTTCGACCGGGACAGGGGTTTACAATGAGCAGTTCTTC. Drawing the rest from reference TRBV28 and TRBJ2-1, the complete variable domain is DVKVTQSSRYLVKRTGEKVFLECVQDMDHENMFWYRQDPGLGLRLIYFSYDVKMKEKGDIPEGYSVSREKKERFSLILESASTNQTSMYLCASSSTGTGVYNEQFFGPGTRLTVL.

Here the CDR3 DNA reads TGTGCCAGCAGTTATGGGGCTAACACCGGGGAGCTGTTTTTT. Translation gives CASSYGANTGELFF. The rearrangement links TRBV6-5 to TRBJ2-2, with a weak D call TRBD1 (5 bases). Trimming shortened V by 3 bases and J by 2 bases, and 7 bases separated the two germline ends. This CDR3 has 14 amino acids. Germline values: CDR1 MNHEY, CDR2 SVGAGI.

The CDR3 DNA follows: TGTGCCAGCAGCCGCGGCGCAGCGCCTCGGGAGACCCAGTACTTC. This gives the protein CASSRGAAPRETQYF. V is TRBV9 and J is TRBJ2-5; D unresolved. The length of the CDR3 is 15 residues. Germline CDR1 is SGDLS and CDR2 is YYNGEE. The V and J ends lost 4 bases and 5 bases respectively, with 18 bases between them.

This clone showed up just a few times. CDR3 region: CASSVGAGSTDTQYF. For the CDR3, the DNA is TGTGCCAGCAGTGTGGGTGCGGGCAGCACAGATACGCAGTATTTT. V usage is TRBV6-4 and J usage is TRBJ2-3; maybe TRBD2 (5 bases). CDR1 and CDR2 from the germline V gene are MRHNA and SNTAGT. CDR3 length equals 15 residues. V lost 4 bases and J 0 bases, leaving 11 bases between the germline ends.

V and J are TRBV13 and TRBJ2-1; 16 bases align to TRBD2. Losses at the gene ends were 3 bases for V and 4 bases for J; bases not matched to a gene: 6. The CDR3 sequence is 18 residues long. Per the germline V gene, CDR1 is PRHDT and CDR2 is FYEKMQ (reference sequence). The CDR3 spells CASSFGTSGRAGYNEQFF. The CDR3 DNA reads as TGTGCCAGCAGCTTCGGGACTAGCGGGAGGGCCGGGTACAATGAGCAGTTCTTC.

The chain combines TRBV2 with TRBJ2-7, with TRBD1 matching 8 bases. Germline V gene lookup returns CDR1 SNHLY and CDR2 FYNNEI. The CDR3 is 12 residues long. After removal of 8 bases from V and 6 bases from J, the junction contained 6 bases not matched to a gene. In DNA form, the CDR3 reads TGTGCCAGCCGGACAGGGAGATTCGAGCAGTACTTC. Its protein is CASRTGRFEQYF.

The rearrangement joins TRBV27 to TRBJ2-7; 10 bases agree with TRBD1. Unmatched junction bases numbered 5, after V lost 6 bases and J lost 6 bases. This CDR3 region has 13 residues. Germline-derived CDR1 and CDR2 are MNHEY and SMNVEV (reference sequence). CDR3 sequence: CASRSGTGVEQYF. DNA for the CDR3: TGTGCCAGCAGGTCCGGGACAGGGGTCGAGCAGTACTTC.

This chain joins TRBV28 and TRBJ1-4; D is perhaps TRBD1 (5 bases). Per the germline V gene, CDR1 is MDHEN and CDR2 is SYDVKM. The CDR3 loop spans 15 amino acids. V gave up 5 bases and J gave up 6 bases, with 16 bases separating them. CDR3 amino acids: CASSPTGFLDEKLFF. The CDR3 coding sequence is TGTGCCAGCAGTCCCACAGGATTTTTGGATGAAAAACTGTTTTTT.

V gene TRBV2 combines with J gene TRBJ2-3, with 9 bases identical to TRBD2. Trimming cost V 8 bases and J 2 bases; bases outside gene matches: 17. This CDR3 comprises 18 residues. Per germline, CDR1 SNHLY and CDR2 FYNNEI. The CDR3 spells CASSNAPPGLAFTDTQYF. The CDR3 DNA follows: TGTGCCAGCTCGAATGCCCCCCCGGGACTAGCATTCACAGATACGCAGTATTTT. Combining the CDR3 with reference TRBV2 and TRBJ2-3 gives the whole variable domain EPEVTQTPSHQVTQMGQEVILRCVPISNHLYFYWYRQILGQKVEFLVSFYNNEISEKSEIFDDQFSVERPDGSNFTLKIRSTKLEDSAMYFCASSNAPPGLAFTDTQYFGPGTRLTVL.

CDR3 DNA sequence: TGTGCCGCAAGTGAAGGGGGAAACACTGAAGCTTTCTTT. Protein product: CAASEGGNTEAFF. This chain uses TRBV6-5 with TRBJ1-1, with D possibly being TRBD1 (6 bases). V was pared by 11 bases and J by 2 bases, with 15 bases between. The V gene's germline CDR1 is MNHEY and CDR2 SVGAGI. There are 13 residues in the CDR3.

The gene calls are TRBV5-1 and TRBJ2-5, with 9 bases that match TRBD1. This CDR3 has 13 residues. The germline V gene has CDR1 SGHRS and CDR2 YFSETQ. V lost 4 bases, J lost 5 bases, and 3 bases stayed unmatched. The CDR3 DNA reads TGCGCCAGCAGCGGGGACAGGGCGGAGACCCAGTACTTC. Translating gives CASSGDRAETQYF.

Points on this clone: Relative to the germline gene, one junction end is altered; a read error may explain this. The chain has TRBV6-5 and TRBJ1-6; TRBD1 aligns across 9 bases. Germline loops: CDR1 MNHEY, CDR2 SVGAGI. The CDR3 runs 14 residues. CDR3 sequence reads: CAGRTGDIPSPLHF. CDR3 coding DNA: TGTGCCGGCAGGACAGGGGACATTCCTTCACCCCTCCACTTT.

The chain is built from TRBV4-1 and TRBJ1-1; TRBD1 matches 7 bases. Germline assignment: CDR1 MGHRA and CDR2 YSYEKL. The length of the CDR3 is 15 residues. The V gene end was trimmed by 0 bases and the J gene end by 3 bases; junction bases not matched to a gene: 4. The CDR3 DNA follows: TGCGCCAGCAGCCAAGAAGGGGGCTCGGACACTGAAGCTTTCTTT. Translation gives CASSQEGGSDTEAFF.

This chain connects TRBV28 to TRBJ1-2; D ambiguous. The germline V gene encodes CDR1 MDHEN and CDR2 SYDVKM. V lost 3 bases, J lost 0 bases, and 8 bases lay in between. The CDR3 extends over 14 amino acids. The CDR3 spells CASSFRTTNYGYTF. The DNA for the CDR3 is TGTGCCAGCAGTTTTCGCACAACTAACTATGGCTACACCTTC.

The chain has TRBV7-3 and TRBJ2-5; TRBD2 aligns across 11 bases. Germline trimming cut 6 bases from V and 5 bases from J; bases unmatched to any gene: 8. Germline CDR1 reads SGHTA; CDR2 reads FQGTGA. This CDR3 comprises 15 residues. The CDR3 sequence is CASSPTSGSSETQYF. The CDR3 DNA reads as TGTGCCAGCAGTCCTACTAGCGGGAGTTCGGAGACCCAGTACTTC.

The J gene is TRBJ2-5, the V gene TRBV28; 10 bases line up with TRBD1. Germline CDR1 reads MDHEN; CDR2 reads SYDVKM. The V gene end was trimmed by 0 bases and the J gene end by 5 bases; junction bases not matched to a gene: 6. The CDR3 contains 16 residues. The CDR3 DNA reads TGTGCCAGCAGTTTATGGGGACAGGGGCGTGAGGAGACCCAGTACTTC. It yields the protein CASSLWGQGREETQYF.

The CDR3 sequence: CASSLEGENTEAFF. CDR3 DNA: TGTGCCAGCAGCTTAGAAGGGGAGAACACTGAAGCTTTCTTT. This chain connects TRBV7-9 to TRBJ1-1; D possibly corresponds to TRBD1 (5 bases). The CDR3 length is 14 residues. The germline V gene has CDR1 SEHNR and CDR2 FQNEAQ (reference sequence). V was pared by 1 base and J by 1 base, with 7 bases between.

J is TRBJ2-1 and V is TRBV15; 9 bases match TRBD2. Trimming at V came to 0 bases and at J to 5 bases, leaving 5 bases not matched to a gene. From germline, CDR1 is LNHNV and CDR2 YYDKDF (reference sequence). The length of the CDR3 is 16 residues. The CDR3 spells CATSRERTSVDNEQFF. Written as DNA, the CDR3 is TGTGCCACCAGCAGAGAGAGGACTAGCGTGGACAATGAGCAGTTCTTC.

The chain carries TRBV7-8 and TRBJ1-2; 8 bases fit TRBD1. The V gene's germline CDR1 is SGHVS and CDR2 FQNEAQ. V dropped 5 bases and J dropped 3; count of bases not matched to a gene: 2. CDR3 length: 13 amino acids. The CDR3: CASSETGDYGYTF. DNA of the CDR3: TGTGCCAGCAGCGAGACAGGGGACTATGGCTACACCTTC.

This chain connects TRBV7-9 to TRBJ2-1, with 8 positions matching TRBD2. Looked up from germline, CDR1 is SEHNR and CDR2 is FQNEAQ (reference sequence). The CDR3 is 14 amino acids. The ends lost 2 bases at V and 8 bases at J; junction bases unmatched: 5. In DNA form, the CDR3 reads TGTGCCAGCAGCTTAAGGCGGGAGGTGGATGAGCAGTTCTTC. Translation gives CASSLRREVDEQFF.

This chain connects TRBV10-1 to TRBJ2-5; 8 nucleotides agree with TRBD1. V was pared by 0 bases and J by 3 bases, with 0 bases of the junction left unmatched. The germline V gene encodes CDR1 WNHNN and CDR2 SYGVQD (reference sequence). The CDR3 covers 14 residues. CDR3 sequence reads: CASSESDREETQYF. The CDR3 region has the DNA TGCGCCAGCAGTGAGTCGGACAGGGAAGAGACCCAGTACTTC.

The chain is built from TRBV5-1 and TRBJ2-7, with a tentative D call TRBD1 (6 bases). V gave up 4 bases and J gave up 2 bases, with 10 bases separating them. CDR1 SGHRS and CDR2 YFSETQ come from the germline V gene. The CDR3 runs 13 residues. CDR3: CASSTGTTYEQYF. The CDR3 nucleotides read TGCGCCAGCAGCACCGGGACAACCTACGAGCAGTACTTC.

V and J are TRBV7-9 and TRBJ2-2; 9 bases match TRBD1. Germline CDR1 reads SEHNR; CDR2 reads FQNEAQ (reference sequence). V dropped 3 bases and J dropped 6; count of bases not matched to a gene: 8. The CDR3 extends over 16 amino acids. The CDR3 nucleotides are TGTGCCAGCAGCTTTAGCCGGGGACAGGGCTCCGGGGAGCTGTTTTTT. Protein sequence: CASSFSRGQGSGELFF.

The chain links TRBV4-2 to TRBJ2-1, with D maybe TRBD1 (5 bases). The length of the CDR3 is 16 residues. Per the germline V gene, CDR1 is LGHNA and CDR2 is YNFKEQ. V shed 0 bases and J shed 3 bases, with 12 bases lying between them. Here the CDR3 reads CASSQEGVIRYNEQFF. CDR3 DNA sequence: TGTGCCAGCAGCCAAGAAGGGGTTATCCGCTACAATGAGCAGTTCTTC.

V and J are TRBV11-2 and TRBJ2-3, with TRBD1 identical over 9 bases. Germline trimming cut 4 bases from V and 3 bases from J; bases unmatched to any gene: 11. Germline values: CDR1 SGHAT, CDR2 FQNNGV. This CDR3 contains 17 residues. CDR3 sequence reads: CASSSIARDRVTDTQYF. The CDR3 nucleotides are TGTGCCAGCAGCTCAATCGCCCGGGACAGGGTGACAGATACGCAGTATTTT.

The V gene is TRBV6-5, the J gene TRBJ2-5, with D possibly being TRBD1 (5 bases). CDR1 is MNHEY, CDR2 SVGAGI, per germline. The CDR3 covers 15 residues. The V gene lost 4 bases and the J gene lost 2 bases, with 14 bases spanning the gap. CDR3 nucleotide sequence: TGTGCCAGCAGTTCAAGGGGCGCAAATCAAGAGACCCAGTACTTC. This codes for CASSSRGANQETQYF.

Note on this clone: One end of the junction varies from germline; a read error may be responsible. The chain is built from TRBV5-6 and TRBJ1-3; unclear D gene. Germline assignment: CDR1 SGHDT and CDR2 YYEEEE. The CDR3 has 15 amino acids. CDR3 loop: CASSLPRRSENTIYF. DNA of the CDR3: TGTGCCAGCAGCTTGCCTAGACGCTCTGAAAACACCATATATTTT.

V is TRBV28 and J is TRBJ2-3, with D tentatively TRBD1 (6 bases). Trimming stripped 3 bases from V and 0 bases from J, with 10 bases between. The length of the CDR3 is 15 residues. Germline assignment: CDR1 MDHEN and CDR2 SYDVKM. CDR3 in DNA: TGTGCCAGCAGTTTCGGGACAATTAGCACAGATACGCAGTATTTT. Its protein product is CASSFGTISTDTQYF.

The chain recombines TRBV27 with TRBJ1-4, with TRBD1 matching over 8 bases. The CDR3 extends over 14 amino acids. Germline CDR1 and CDR2: MNHEY and SMNVEV (reference sequence). V dropped 6 bases and J dropped 6; count of bases not matched to a gene: 6. The CDR3 nucleotides are TGTGCCAGCAGCCGGACAGGGTCACATGAAAAACTGTTTTTT. Amino acid sequence: CASSRTGSHEKLFF.

This clone was recorded a few times. The J gene is TRBJ1-1, the V gene TRBV30, with D uncertain. CDR1 is GTSNPN and CDR2 is SVGIG in the germline V gene (reference sequence). V was cut by 4 bases and J by 5 bases, with 8 bases left in between. The CDR3 is made up of 11 amino acids. CDR3: CAWIRRTEAFF. CDR3 coding DNA: TGTGCCTGGATTCGGCGGACTGAAGCTTTCTTT.

The genes are TRBV4-3 and TRBJ2-6; D remains ambiguous. CDR1 and CDR2 (germline): LGHNA, YSLEER. The CDR3 loop spans 16 amino acids. V dropped 0 bases and J dropped 0 bases, with 6 bases sitting between them. CDR3 sequence reads: CASSQETHSGANVLTF. CDR3 DNA sequence: TGCGCCAGCAGCCAAGAAACACACTCTGGGGCCAACGTCCTGACTTTC.